Sequencing of this T cell receptor (beta chain) was carried out in a study of T cell repertoires in aging, cancer and after chemotherapy. Multiplex touch-down PCR with TRB-A/B primers amplified rearranged V-D-J TRB sequences. TCRdb independently ran MiXCR on the multiplex PCR reads; one entry per CDR3 protein. The sample shows more than 15,000 distinct CDR3 sequences, 45% to 50% of them seen only once. Looked up from germline, CDR1 is SGHDT and CDR2 is YYEEEE. The CDR3 runs to 18 residues. Trimming cost V 3 bases and J 1 base; bases outside gene matches: 11. Peripheral blood genomic DNA, not sorted cells or RNA, was the template.

The source material was blood. The sequence derives from a human donor in good health. This chain links TRBV5-6 with TRBJ2-7, with 12 positions matching TRBD1. The CDR3 here is CASSSGQGALPTSYEQYF. The CDR3 DNA reads TGTGCCAGCAGCTCGGGACAGGGGGCTCTCCCTACTTCCTACGAGCAGTACTTC.